What follows is one T cell receptor (beta chain) and its context. Clones were read by immunoSEQ multiplex PCR, and TCRdb kept only the in-frame ones, dropping some. The sample consists of hundreds of thousands of clones, 70% to 90% of them appearing once. The germline CDR1 and CDR2 sequences are SNHLY and FYNNEI. The CDR3 covers 16 residues. Trimming took 1 base from V and 1 from J; bases not matched to a gene: 6. This sample stems from a study of shared T cell receptors in the human thymus. This sample was also put to use in a study of human thymus T cells. This second report adds: Healthy Finnish infants undergoing corrective surgery for congenital heart defects provided the donor material. Corrective heart surgery yielded the resections from which the thymus tissue came. Thymic and blood repertoires appeared to carry a bias in their V and J gene usage. Related studies noted strongly shared thymic repertoires across unrelated people.

The chain combines TRBV2 with TRBJ2-5; 7 bases fit TRBD2. What was sequenced was thymocytes. The TCR was taken from a boy younger than two with a congenital heart defect. CDR3 sequence: CASSEEGGRLQETQYF. CDR3 DNA sequence: TGTGCCAGCAGTGAAGAGGGCGGGAGACTCCAAGAGACCCAGTACTTC.